This T cell receptor beta chain was sequenced in a study of T-cell memory formation after mild COVID-19. The CDR3 runs to 12 residues. Trimming pared 5 bases from V and 14 bases from J, leaving 18 bases between. CDR1 and CDR2 (germline): SGHAT, FQNNGV. This clonotype was counted many times. TCRdb reprocessed the 5' RACE reads with MiXCR, giving one entry per CDR3 protein. The table includes approximately 350,000 distinct CDR3 sequences, 25% to 30% detected once. This chain uses TRBV11-2 with TRBJ1-2; D gene uncertain. Sequenced: PBMCs or a T cell subset sorted from them (not recorded which). The receptor's source is an adult woman who had mild COVID-19 (a few samples of this study predate the infection). Cell type and time point are not known. The CDR3 DNA is TGTGCCAGCAGCCCCGGCGCCCACCTGATAACCTTC. This gives the protein CASSPGAHLITF.